These 15 T cell receptor beta chains share one sample of origin, sequenced in a study of blood T cell repertoires in COVID-19. Clones were read by immunoSEQ multiplex PCR, and TCRdb kept only the in-frame ones, dropping some. The sample has tens of thousands of clones; more than 60% are singletons. Sequenced sample: peripheral blood. Receptor source: a woman older than 75 with active or convalescent COVID-19.

V and J are TRBV4-3 and TRBJ2-3, with 7 positions matching TRBD2. Germline CDR1 reads LGHNA; CDR2 reads YSLEER. Trimming took 0 bases from V and 8 from J; bases not matched to a gene: 2. There are 13 residues in the CDR3. The DNA of the CDR3 is TGCGCCAGCAGCCAAGAGGGCGGGGGTACGCAGTATTTT. Protein: CASSQEGGGTQYF.

The V gene is TRBV6-2 or TRBV6-3, the J gene TRBJ2-3; TRBD1 is a possible D gene (5 bases). Germline V gene lookup returns CDR1 MNHEY and CDR2 SVGEGT. The CDR3 loop spans 13 amino acids. Trimming shortened V by 5 bases and J by 6 bases, and 12 bases separated the two germline ends. The CDR3 loop reads CASSGAVWDTQYF. In DNA, the CDR3 is TGTGCCAGCAGTGGGGCGGTGTGGGATACGCAGTATTTT.

This clone turned up a few times. The CDR3 is CASSLLAGGQETQYF. Here the CDR3 DNA reads TGTGCCAGCAGCTTATTAGCGGGGGGTCAGGAGACCCAGTACTTC. The chain is built from TRBV11-2 and TRBJ2-5; 10 positions agree with TRBD2. In germline, CDR1 is SGHAT, CDR2 FQNNGV. Trimming cost V 2 bases and J 5 bases; bases outside gene matches: 5. This CDR3 contains 15 residues.

V gene TRBV6-6 combines with J gene TRBJ1-1, with 7 nucleotides matching TRBD1. The CDR3 consists of 15 residues. The V gene's germline CDR1 is MNHNY and CDR2 SVGAGI (reference sequence). With 2 bases clipped from V and 0 bases from J, the junction kept 3 bases outside the gene matches. This chain's CDR3 is CASSYQGEMNTEAFF. The DNA for the CDR3 is TGTGCCAGCAGTTACCAGGGGGAAATGAACACTGAAGCTTTCTTT.

This clone was seen a single time. The chain uses TRBV30 and TRBJ2-7; TRBD1 matches 7 bases. The CDR3 runs to 15 residues. The V gene's germline CDR1 is GTSNPN and CDR2 SVGIG (reference sequence). Losses at the gene ends were 0 bases for V and 6 bases for J; bases not matched to a gene: 11. The CDR3 nucleotides are TGTGCCTGGAGTGTCGGAGACAGGGCGTTCATCGAGCAGTACTTC. Its protein is CAWSVGDRAFIEQYF. The variable domain in full, with the rest retrieved from reference TRBV30 and TRBJ2-7, is SQTIHQWPATLVQPVGSPLSLECTVEGTSNPNLYWYRQAAGRGLQLLFYSVGIGQISSEVPQNLSASRPQDRQFILSSKKLLLSDSGFYLCAWSVGDRAFIEQYFGPGTRLTVT.

This chain uses TRBV28 with TRBJ1-1; D gene unclear. Per germline, CDR1 MDHEN and CDR2 SYDVKM. Trimming removed 3 bases from V and 4 bases from J, with 9 bases in between. The CDR3 contains 13 residues. The CDR3 sequence is CASSFREGTEAFF. The CDR3 DNA reads as TGTGCCAGCAGTTTTCGGGAAGGCACTGAAGCTTTCTTT.

This clone was recorded once. V and J are TRBV5-4 and TRBJ2-1; 7 bases are a match to TRBD2. Germline V gene sequence: CDR1 SGHNT, CDR2 YYREEE (reference sequence). This CDR3 has 14 residues. The V and J ends lost 2 bases and 9 bases, in that order; junction bases with no gene match: 8. CDR3 sequence (DNA): TGTGCCAGCAGCTTCCCACTAGCGCAGGGTGAGCAGTTCTTC. It specifies CASSFPLAQGEQFF. The whole variable domain, filled in from reference TRBV5-4 and TRBJ2-1, reads ETGVTQSPTHLIKTRGQQVTLRCSSQSGHNTVSWYQQALGQGPQFIFQYYREEENGRGNFPPRFSGLQFPNYSSELNVNALELDDSALYLCASSFPLAQGEQFFGPGTRLTVL.

This chain connects TRBV28 to TRBJ2-7; D is possibly TRBD1 (5 bases). Germline lookup yields CDR1 MDHEN and CDR2 SYDVKM. V lost 5 bases, J lost 0 bases, and 14 bases lay in between. CDR3 size: 15 residues. The CDR3 nucleotides read TGTGCCAGCAGTCCCCCAGGGTCCTACTCCTACGAGCAGTACTTC. As protein: CASSPPGSYSYEQYF.

The rearrangement joins TRBV7-2 to TRBJ2-1; D may be TRBD2 (6 bases). The CDR3 consists of 15 residues. Germline CDR1 and CDR2: SGHTA and FQGNSA. The V end lost 0 bases, the J end lost 6 bases, and 12 bases lay between the germline ends. In DNA form, the CDR3 reads TGTGCCAGCAGCTTAGCGGGGGAGGTTACCAATGAGCAGTTCTTC. Protein sequence: CASSLAGEVTNEQFF.

The chain couples TRBV5-1 to TRBJ1-6, with 7 bases fitting TRBD1. The CDR3 totals 16 residues. The germline CDR1 and CDR2 sequences are SGHRS and YFSETQ. The V and J ends lost 4 bases and 6 bases, in that order; junction bases with no gene match: 10. The CDR3 loop reads CASSPDQGVGNSPLHF. CDR3 nucleotides: TGCGCCAGCAGCCCGGACCAGGGGGTCGGTAATTCACCCCTCCACTTT.

The chain couples TRBV29-1 to TRBJ2-3, with 14 bases identical to TRBD2. Trimming cost V 6 bases and J 6 bases; bases outside gene matches: 8. The CDR3 is 15 residues long. Germline V gives CDR1 SQVTM, CDR2 ANQGSEA. The CDR3 region has the DNA TGCAGCGTAGATAGGACTAGCGGGGGGTCGGATACGCAGTATTTT. Amino acids: CSVDRTSGGSDTQYF.

This clone was found many times. The chain recombines TRBV28 with TRBJ1-1, with D uncertain. V was pared by 10 bases and J by 2 bases, with 14 bases between. The CDR3 totals 13 residues. Germline loops: CDR1 MDHEN, CDR2 SYDVKM. The CDR3 loop is CAILTAGNTEAFF. The DNA of the CDR3 is TGTGCCATCTTGACGGCGGGTAACACTGAAGCTTTCTTT.

The rearrangement uses TRBV3-1 (or the pseudogene TRBV3-2) and TRBJ2-2; D is unresolved. Trimming stripped 3 bases from V and 5 bases from J, with 7 bases between. The germline V gene has CDR1 LGHDT and CDR2 YNNKEL (reference sequence). The CDR3 loop spans 13 amino acids. CDR3 in DNA: TGTGCCAGCAGCCAGTTAGTGACCGGGGAGCTGTTTTTT. Translation gives CASSQLVTGELFF.

The chain couples TRBV6-5 to TRBJ2-6; TRBD1 agrees at 8 bases. The V and J ends lost 5 bases and 1 base, in that order; junction bases with no gene match: 1. Per germline, CDR1 MNHEY and CDR2 SVGAGI. The CDR3 sequence is 15 residues long. CDR3 sequence reads: CASSRTGSGANVLTF. As DNA, the CDR3 is TGTGCCAGCAGTCGGACAGGGTCTGGGGCCAACGTCCTGACTTTC.

The CDR3 DNA is TGTGCCAGCAGTCCTCCGACAGGACTCACAGATACGCAGTATTTT. This encodes CASSPPTGLTDTQYF. The J gene is TRBJ2-3, the V gene TRBV28; D is perhaps TRBD1 (6 bases). Germline-derived CDR1 and CDR2 are MDHEN and SYDVKM. The CDR3 spans 15 residues. Between the trimmed V and J ends, which lost 5 bases and 2 bases, there was a span of 14 bases.